This T cell receptor (beta chain) emerged from a study of cytomegalovirus exposure and HLA in healthy donors. Findings and limits, study-wide: Testing in vitro showed a few CMV-associated chains specific for CMV antigens. TCR beta V segments were, for the most part, productive about 87% or about 30% of the time in an earlier analysis.

With 60 Vbeta and 13 Jbeta primers, the PCR was carried out. Using immunoSEQ multiplex PCR, the repertoire was profiled, and TCRdb retains in-frame clones only, with some absent. The sample carries roughly 130,000 clones, roughly 74% recorded once. Concerning this clone: Its specificity is unknown.

This CDR3 region has 15 residues. CDR1 is SGHRS, CDR2 YFSETQ, per germline. The junction had 3 bases not matched to a gene; V was cut back by 0 bases and J by 3 bases. Sequencing used PBMCs. The sequence came from a woman in her 50s in good health and CMV-seropositive. The chain employs TRBV5-1 and TRBJ1-1, with 9 bases that match TRBD1. The CDR3, as DNA: TGCGCCAGCAGCTTGGGACAGGGGGAATACACTGAAGCTTTCTTT. Translated: CASSLGQGEYTEAFF. Full variable domain (rest looked up from reference TRBV5-1 and TRBJ1-1): KAGVTQTPRYLIKTRGQQVTLSCSPISGHRSVSWYQQTPGQGLQFLFEYFSETQRNKGNFPGRFSGRQFSNSRSEMNVSTLELGDSALYLCASSLGQGEYTEAFFGQGTRLTVV.